The present TCR beta chain was sequenced within a study of T-cell memory formation after mild COVID-19. This CDR3 is 14 amino acids long. From germline, CDR1 is SEHNR and CDR2 FQNEAQ (reference sequence). Trimming took 4 bases from V and 5 from J, leaving 15 bases between them. TCRdb reprocessed the 5' RACE reads with MiXCR, giving one entry per CDR3 protein. The sample includes over 95,000 distinct CDR3 sequences, about 24% of them seen just once. The chain combines TRBV7-9 with TRBJ2-7, with TRBD1 as a possible D gene (6 bases). Sequenced input: PBMCs or a T cell subset sorted from them (not recorded which). The receptor comes from a man between 18 and 35 years old who had mild COVID-19 (a few samples of this study predate the infection). Cell type and time point are not known. CDR3 nucleotides: TGTGCCAGCAGCTCCCAGGGGCTTCGGAACGAGCAGTACTTC. Its translation: CASSSQGLRNEQYF. Full variable domain (remainder filled in from reference TRBV7-9 and TRBJ2-7): DTGVSQNPRHKITKRGQNVTFRCDPISEHNRLYWYRQTLGQGPEFLTYFQNEAQLEKSRLLSDRFSAERPKGSFSTLEIQRTEQGDSAMYLCASSSQGLRNEQYFGPGTRLTVT.